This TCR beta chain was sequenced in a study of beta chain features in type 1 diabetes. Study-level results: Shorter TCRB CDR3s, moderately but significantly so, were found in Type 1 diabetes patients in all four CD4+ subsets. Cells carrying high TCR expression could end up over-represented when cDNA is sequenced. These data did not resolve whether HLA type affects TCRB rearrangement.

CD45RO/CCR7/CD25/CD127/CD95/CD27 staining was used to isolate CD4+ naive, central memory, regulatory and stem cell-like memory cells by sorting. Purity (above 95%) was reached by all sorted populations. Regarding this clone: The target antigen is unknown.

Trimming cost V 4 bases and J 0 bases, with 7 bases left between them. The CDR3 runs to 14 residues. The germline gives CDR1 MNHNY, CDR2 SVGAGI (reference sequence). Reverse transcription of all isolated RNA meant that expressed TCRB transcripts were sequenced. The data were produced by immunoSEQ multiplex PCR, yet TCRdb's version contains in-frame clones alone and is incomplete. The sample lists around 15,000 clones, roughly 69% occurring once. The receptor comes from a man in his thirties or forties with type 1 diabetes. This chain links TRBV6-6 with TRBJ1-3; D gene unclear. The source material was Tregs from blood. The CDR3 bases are TGTGCCAGCAGTTGGGAGGCCTCTGGAAACACCATATATTTT. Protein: CASSWEASGNTIYF.